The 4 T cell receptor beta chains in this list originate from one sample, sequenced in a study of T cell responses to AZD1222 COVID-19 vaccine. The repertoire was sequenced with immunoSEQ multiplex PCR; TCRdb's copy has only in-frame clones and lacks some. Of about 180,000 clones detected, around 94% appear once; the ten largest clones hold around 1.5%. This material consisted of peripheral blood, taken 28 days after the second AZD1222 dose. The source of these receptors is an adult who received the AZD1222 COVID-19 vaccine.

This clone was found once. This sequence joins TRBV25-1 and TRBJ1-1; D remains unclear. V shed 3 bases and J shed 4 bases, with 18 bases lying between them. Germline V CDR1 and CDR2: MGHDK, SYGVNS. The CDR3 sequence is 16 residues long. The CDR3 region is CASSDEGLSGSTEAFF. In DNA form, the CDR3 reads TGTGCCAGCAGTGATGAGGGCCTCTCGGGGAGCACTGAAGCTTTCTTT.

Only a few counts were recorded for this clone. In nucleotides, the CDR3 is TGTGCCAGCAGTAATCAGGGGTTAACTAATGAAAAACTGTTTTTT. As protein: CASSNQGLTNEKLFF. This chain uses TRBV6-5 with TRBJ1-4; D is perhaps TRBD1 (6 bases). Trimming took 5 bases from V and 1 from J, leaving 11 bases between them. Per germline, CDR1 MNHEY and CDR2 SVGAGI. The CDR3 runs 15 residues.

CDR3 region: CASSVKAGGSSTDTQYF. In nucleotides, the CDR3 is TGTGCCAGCAGCGTAAAAGCGGGGGGCTCATCCACAGATACGCAGTATTTT. This rearrangement joins TRBV9 to TRBJ2-3; 9 positions agree with TRBD2. Trimming cost V 1 base and J 2 bases; bases outside gene matches: 8. CDR1 and CDR2 from the germline V gene are SGDLS and YYNGEE. The CDR3 has 17 amino acids.

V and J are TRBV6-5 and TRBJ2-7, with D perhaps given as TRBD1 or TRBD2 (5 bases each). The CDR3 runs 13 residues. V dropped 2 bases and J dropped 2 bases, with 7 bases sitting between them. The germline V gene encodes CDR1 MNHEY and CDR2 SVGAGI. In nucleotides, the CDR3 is TGTGCCAGCAGTTACAGGGACCCCTACGAGCAGTACTTC. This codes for CASSYRDPYEQYF.